This TCR beta chain originates from a study of T cell changes during pregnancy in multiple sclerosis. V dropped 3 bases and J dropped 6 bases, with 9 bases sitting between them. The germline CDR1 and CDR2 sequences are LNHDA and SQIVND (reference sequence). The CDR3 has 14 amino acids. Libraries were prepared by immunoSEQ multiplex PCR; TCRdb keeps only in-frame clonotypes and omits some of them. The table has tens of thousands of clones, 80% to 95% seen once. The source is a female donor in good health, enrolled as a control in a pregnancy study. Sequenced here: peripheral blood, sampled in the third trimester of pregnancy. The chain is built from TRBV19 and TRBJ1-6, with D possibly matching TRBD1 (6 bases). CDR3 sequence (DNA): TGTGCCAGTAGTATTACAGGGATTAATTCACCCCTCCACTTT. Protein: CASSITGINSPLHF.